The 4 T cell receptor beta chains below were found in one sample sequenced in a study of T cell repertoires in cytomegalovirus infection (dated by TCRdb to about 2019). Taken with the paper, the label for treatment or condition translates to: in vitro stimulation with specific CMV peptide epitopes to enrich CMV-specific T cells. The listed sequencing device is Illumina HiSeq 1500. The public reads were quality trimmed at Q25 with fastp and then assembled into clones with MiXCR by TCRdb, keeping productive beta chains. Identical CDR3 proteins give one entry, which carries the most common genes and DNA. In all, the sample holds approximately 770,000 distinct CDR3 sequences, and just under 30% of those were seen once. Around 13% of the sample goes to the ten largest clones. The antigens of these receptors remain unknown. The source was cultured CD8+ T cells from PBMCs, collected from culture after CMV antigen stimulation. These receptors all stem from a human donor in good health (CMV status not recorded). Some clones in this sample may be carry-over from other donors' samples.

The chain is built from TRBV5-8 and TRBJ2-3; a possible D gene is TRBD2 (5 bases). The CDR3 spans 15 residues. V gave up 4 bases and J gave up 4 bases, with 16 bases separating them. Germline lookup yields CDR1 SGHTS and CDR2 YDEGEE. For the CDR3, the DNA is TGTGCCAGCAGCCAGAAAGAGCGGAATCCAGATACGCAGTATTTT. The encoded protein is CASSQKERNPDTQYF.

The J gene is TRBJ1-1, the V gene TRBV25-1, with 7 bases aligning to TRBD1. Trimming removed 0 bases from V and 0 bases from J; junction bases left unmatched: 7. CDR1 is MGHDK, CDR2 SYGVNS, per germline. This CDR3 has 17 amino acids. The CDR3 loop is CASSEYYHRGVNTEAFF. The CDR3 bases are TGTGCCAGCAGTGAATATTACCACAGGGGAGTGAACACTGAAGCTTTCTTT.

The V gene is TRBV24-1, the J gene TRBJ2-5; D is unclear. From germline, CDR1 is KGHDR and CDR2 SFDVKD. The germline V and J ends were trimmed by 7 bases and 2 bases, with 10 bases remaining between them. This CDR3 spans 13 amino acids. This chain's CDR3 is CATSYGPQETQYF. For the CDR3, the DNA is TGTGCCACCAGCTACGGGCCTCAAGAGACCCAGTACTTC.

The chain recombines TRBV6-1 with TRBJ2-7; 10 nucleotides match TRBD1. The trim removed 2 bases at V and 3 bases at J, leaving 1 base unmatched. The CDR3 runs 14 residues. Germline assignment: CDR1 MNHNS and CDR2 SASEGT. CDR3 bases: TGTGCCAGCAGTGAACGGGACAGGGGCTACGAGCAGTACGTC. Protein: CASSERDRGYEQYV.